The entry below gives a single T cell receptor beta chain sequence along with its context. Its specificity is not known. Gene names are mouse gene names. The read is 1 residue too short to cover the CDR3 end, so that end is filled in from the germline J gene. CDR3 sequences, V/J genes, frequencies and template counts came from survey-depth TCRbeta sequencing. Produced via immunoSEQ multiplex PCR; TCRdb's table is partial and in-frame only. This sample has about 48,000 clones, with about 73% found just once. The data belong to a study of tissue T cells after allogeneic stem cell transplantation. Overall study results and limits: Blood and spleen captured only part of the tissue TCR repertoire. The study did not identify alloreactive or antigen-specific tissue TCRs, and some clones might be persisting host cells. The patient cohort was small and clinically heterogeneous, with limited sampling depth.

The CDR3 consists of 12 residues. V gave up 0 bases and J gave up 3 bases, with 3 bases separating them. Germline V gene lookup returns CDR1 GKSSPN and CDR2 SITVG. The TCR originated in a pool of C57BL/6 mice in good health. This chain connects TRBV31 to TRBJ1-5, with D uncertain. The material sequenced was sorted cells pooled from one or two spleens. The CDR3 bases that were read are TGTGCCTGGAGTCTATTCAACCAGGCTCCGCTT. Translated, it gives CAWSLFNQAPL. The CDR3 reads in full as CAWSLFNQAPLF. Combining the CDR3 with reference TRBV31 and TRBJ1-5 gives the whole variable domain AQTIHQWPVAEIKAVGSPLSLGCTIKGKSSPNLYWYWQATGGTLQQLFYSITVGQVESVVQLNLSASRPKDDQFILSTEKLLLSHSGFYLCAWSLFNQAPLFGEGTRLSVL.